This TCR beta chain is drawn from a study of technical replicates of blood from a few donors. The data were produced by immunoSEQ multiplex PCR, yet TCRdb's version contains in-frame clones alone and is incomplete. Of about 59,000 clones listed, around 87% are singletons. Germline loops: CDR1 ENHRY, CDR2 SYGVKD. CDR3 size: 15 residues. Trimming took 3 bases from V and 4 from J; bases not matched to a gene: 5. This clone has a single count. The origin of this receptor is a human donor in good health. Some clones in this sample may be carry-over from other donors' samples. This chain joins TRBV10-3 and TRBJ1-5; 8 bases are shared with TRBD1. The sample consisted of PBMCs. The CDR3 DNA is TGTGCCATCAGTGAAGGACAGGGTCAAAATCAGCCCCAGCATTTT. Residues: CAISEGQGQNQPQHF.